The 5 T cell receptor beta chains below all came from one sample that was sequenced in a study of blood T cell repertoires in COVID-19 (TCRdb year 2020). The method behind the library was the immunoSEQ multiplex PCR assay. What TCRdb holds here is the immuneACCESS table cut down to in-frame rearrangements. Part of the clones is not present; checked against another copy, under half of the missing clones reflect an unresolved V gene, and the others are unexplained. For this sample there are about 430,000 clones; around 89% appear just once. The ten most abundant clones make up approximately 1% of the sample. Source material: PBMCs or T cells enriched from blood (not recorded which). The source of these receptors is a woman aged 30 to 39 with acute COVID-19.

This chain connects TRBV27 to TRBJ2-3; 11 nucleotides align to TRBD1. Germline-derived CDR1 and CDR2 are MNHEY and SMNVEV (reference sequence). The V and J ends lost 8 bases and 11 bases, in that order; junction bases with no gene match: 15. The length of the CDR3 is 15 residues. CDR3 coding DNA: TGTGCCAGCCCGGGCCCGGACAGGGGGCGCGTCGGGCAGTATTTT. It is translated as CASPGPDRGRVGQYF.

The V call is TRBV27, the J call TRBJ1-1; D unresolved. The CDR3 runs to 14 residues. V lost 7 bases, J lost 1 base, and 13 bases lay in between. Germline V gives CDR1 MNHEY, CDR2 SMNVEV (reference sequence). The CDR3, as DNA: TGTGCCAGCACCCCATGGGCCGGGAACACTGAAGCTTTCTTT. It codes for CASTPWAGNTEAFF.

This chain links TRBV27 with TRBJ2-2; 8 nucleotides agree with TRBD2. After removal of 3 bases from V and 7 bases from J, the junction contained 7 bases not matched to a gene. Germline CDR1 MNHEY, CDR2 SMNVEV (reference sequence). The CDR3 loop spans 15 amino acids. The CDR3: CASSFRRGVIGELFF. In DNA form, the CDR3 reads TGTGCCAGCAGTTTTAGGCGGGGGGTCATCGGGGAGCTGTTTTTT.

This clone has only a few counts. V usage is TRBV7-9 and J usage is TRBJ1-4; TRBD1 might be the D (5 bases). The CDR3 totals 12 residues. Germline assignment: CDR1 SEHNR and CDR2 FQNEAQ (reference sequence). V lost 5 bases to trimming and J lost 11 bases, with 12 bases between them. CDR3 bases: TGTGCCAGCAGCCCGGGGGAGAGGAAACTGTTTTTT. It yields the protein CASSPGERKLFF.

This clone was observed a handful of times. This rearrangement joins TRBV11-2 to TRBJ2-7; tentative D call: TRBD2 (5 bases). The CDR3 length is 12 residues. CDR1 SGHAT and CDR2 FQNNGV come from the germline V gene. The V gene lost 1 base and the J gene lost 4 bases, with 5 bases spanning the gap. For the CDR3, the DNA is TGTGCCAGCAGCTTAGGGGAGTACGAGCAGTACTTC. It codes for CASSLGEYEQYF.